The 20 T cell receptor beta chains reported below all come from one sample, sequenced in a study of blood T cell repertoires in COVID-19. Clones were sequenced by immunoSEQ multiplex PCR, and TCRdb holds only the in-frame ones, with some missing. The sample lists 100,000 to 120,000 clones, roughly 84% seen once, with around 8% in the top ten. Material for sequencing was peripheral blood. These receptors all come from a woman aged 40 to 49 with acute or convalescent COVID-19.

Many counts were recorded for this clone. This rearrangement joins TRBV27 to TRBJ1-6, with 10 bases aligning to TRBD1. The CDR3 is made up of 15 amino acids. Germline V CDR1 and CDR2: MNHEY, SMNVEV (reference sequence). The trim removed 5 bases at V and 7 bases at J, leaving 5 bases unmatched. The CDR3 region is CASSRDRGGNSPLHF. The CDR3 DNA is TGTGCCAGCAGTAGGGACAGGGGAGGCAATTCACCCCTCCACTTT.

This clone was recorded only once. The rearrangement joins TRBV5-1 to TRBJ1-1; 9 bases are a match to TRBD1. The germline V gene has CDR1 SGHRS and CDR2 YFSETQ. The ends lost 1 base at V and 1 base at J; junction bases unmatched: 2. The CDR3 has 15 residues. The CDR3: CASSLPTGGNTEAFF. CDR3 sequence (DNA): TGCGCCAGCAGCTTGCCGACAGGGGGGAACACTGAAGCTTTCTTT. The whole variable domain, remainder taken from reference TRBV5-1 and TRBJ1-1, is KAGVTQTPRYLIKTRGQQVTLSCSPISGHRSVSWYQQTPGQGLQFLFEYFSETQRNKGNFPGRFSGRQFSNSRSEMNVSTLELGDSALYLCASSLPTGGNTEAFFGQGTRLTVV.

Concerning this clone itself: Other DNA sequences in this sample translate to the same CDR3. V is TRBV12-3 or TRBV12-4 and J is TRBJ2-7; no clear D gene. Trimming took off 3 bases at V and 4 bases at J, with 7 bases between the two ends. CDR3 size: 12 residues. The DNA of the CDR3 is TGTGCCAGCAGTTTGTCCGGGTACGAGCAGTACTTC. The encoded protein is CASSLSGYEQYF.

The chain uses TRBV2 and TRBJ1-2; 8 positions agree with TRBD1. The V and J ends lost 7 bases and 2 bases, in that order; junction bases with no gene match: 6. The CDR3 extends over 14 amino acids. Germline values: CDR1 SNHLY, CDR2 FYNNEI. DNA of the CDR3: TGTGCCAGCAAGCCAGGACAGGGAAACTATGGCTACACCTTC. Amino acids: CASKPGQGNYGYTF.

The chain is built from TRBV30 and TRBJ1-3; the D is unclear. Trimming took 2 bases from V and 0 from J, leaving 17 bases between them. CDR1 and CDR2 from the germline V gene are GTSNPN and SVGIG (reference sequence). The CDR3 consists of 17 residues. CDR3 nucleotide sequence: TGTGCCTGGAGTTCGCCGGGTACGACCAGCTCTGGAAACACCATATATTTT. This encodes CAWSSPGTTSSGNTIYF.

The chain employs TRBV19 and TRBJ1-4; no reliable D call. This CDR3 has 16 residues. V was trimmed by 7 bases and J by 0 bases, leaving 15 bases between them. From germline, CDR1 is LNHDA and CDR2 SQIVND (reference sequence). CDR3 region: CASTTRQDATNEKLFF. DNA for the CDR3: TGTGCCAGTACCACCCGTCAGGATGCAACTAATGAAAAACTGTTTTTT.

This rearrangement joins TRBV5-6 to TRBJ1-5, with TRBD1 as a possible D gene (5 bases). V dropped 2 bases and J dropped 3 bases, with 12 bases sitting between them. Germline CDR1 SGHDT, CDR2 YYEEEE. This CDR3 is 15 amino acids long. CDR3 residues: CASSFGQGFNQPQHF. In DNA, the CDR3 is TGTGCCAGCAGCTTCGGCCAGGGCTTCAATCAGCCCCAGCATTTT. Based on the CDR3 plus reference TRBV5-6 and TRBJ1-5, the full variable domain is DAGVTQSPTHLIKTRGQQVTLRCSPKSGHDTVSWYQQALGQGPQFIFQYYEEEERQRGNFPDRFSGHQFPNYSSELNVNALLLGDSALYLCASSFGQGFNQPQHFGDGTRLSIL.

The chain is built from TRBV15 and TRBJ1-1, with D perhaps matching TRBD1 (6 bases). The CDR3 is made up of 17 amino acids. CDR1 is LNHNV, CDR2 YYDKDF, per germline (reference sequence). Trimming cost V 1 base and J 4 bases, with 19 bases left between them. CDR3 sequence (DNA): TGTGCCACCAGCAGAGGCTCCGCGGGGGCATGGGGCACTGAAGCTTTCTTT. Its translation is CATSRGSAGAWGTEAFF.

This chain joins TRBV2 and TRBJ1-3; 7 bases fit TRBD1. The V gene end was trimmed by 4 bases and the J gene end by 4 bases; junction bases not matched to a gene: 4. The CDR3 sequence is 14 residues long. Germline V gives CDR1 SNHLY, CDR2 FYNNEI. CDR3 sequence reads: CASSAKGAGNTIYF. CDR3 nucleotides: TGTGCCAGCAGTGCCAAGGGGGCCGGAAACACCATATATTTT.

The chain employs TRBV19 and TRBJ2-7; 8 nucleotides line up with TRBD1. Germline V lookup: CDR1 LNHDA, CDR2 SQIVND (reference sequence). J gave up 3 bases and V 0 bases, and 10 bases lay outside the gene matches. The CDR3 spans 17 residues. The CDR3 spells CASSIDLGSGQGYEQYF. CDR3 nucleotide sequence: TGTGCCAGTAGTATAGATCTCGGCTCCGGACAGGGCTACGAGCAGTACTTC.

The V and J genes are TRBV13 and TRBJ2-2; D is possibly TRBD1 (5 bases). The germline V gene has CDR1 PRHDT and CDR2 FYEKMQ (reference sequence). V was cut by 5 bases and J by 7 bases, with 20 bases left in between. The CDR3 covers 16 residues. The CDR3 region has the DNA TGTGCCAGCAGCGGAGCAGGGTGGATTGATGACGGGGAGCTGTTTTTT. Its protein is CASSGAGWIDDGELFF.

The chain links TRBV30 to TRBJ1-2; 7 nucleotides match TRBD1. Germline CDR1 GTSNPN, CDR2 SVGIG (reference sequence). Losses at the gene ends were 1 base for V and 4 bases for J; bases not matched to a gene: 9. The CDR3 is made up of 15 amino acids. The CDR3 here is CAWSDEQGEAYGYTF. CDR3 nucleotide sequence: TGTGCCTGGAGTGACGAGCAGGGGGAGGCCTATGGCTACACCTTC.

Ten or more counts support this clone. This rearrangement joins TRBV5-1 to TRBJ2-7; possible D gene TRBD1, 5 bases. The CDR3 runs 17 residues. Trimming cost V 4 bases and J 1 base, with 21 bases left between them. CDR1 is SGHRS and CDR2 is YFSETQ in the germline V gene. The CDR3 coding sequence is TGCGCCAGCAGCGGGGCCCAAGGCGCGACGAGTTCCTACGAGCAGTACTTC. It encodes CASSGAQGATSSYEQYF.

The CDR3 sequence is CASSARTLGASNEQFF. CDR3 DNA sequence: TGTGCCAGCAGCGCTCGGACTCTGGGGGCCTCCAATGAGCAGTTCTTC. This sequence joins TRBV9 and TRBJ2-1; perhaps TRBD1 as D (6 bases). CDR1 and CDR2 from the germline V gene are SGDLS and YYNGEE. The CDR3 loop spans 16 amino acids. V was pared by 3 bases and J by 6 bases, with 19 bases between.

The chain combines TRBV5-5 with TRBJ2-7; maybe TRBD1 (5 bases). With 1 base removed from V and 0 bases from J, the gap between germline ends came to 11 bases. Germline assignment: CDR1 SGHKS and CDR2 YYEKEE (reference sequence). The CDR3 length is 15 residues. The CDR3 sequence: CASSLLDMSSYEQYF. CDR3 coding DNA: TGTGCCAGCAGCTTGCTGGACATGAGCTCCTACGAGCAGTACTTC.

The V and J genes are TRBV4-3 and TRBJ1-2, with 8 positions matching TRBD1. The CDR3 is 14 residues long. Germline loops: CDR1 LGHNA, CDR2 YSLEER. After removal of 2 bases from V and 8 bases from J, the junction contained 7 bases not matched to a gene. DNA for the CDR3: TGCGCCAGCAGCCAATTACAGGGGGTGCGGGGCTACACCTTC. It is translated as CASSQLQGVRGYTF.

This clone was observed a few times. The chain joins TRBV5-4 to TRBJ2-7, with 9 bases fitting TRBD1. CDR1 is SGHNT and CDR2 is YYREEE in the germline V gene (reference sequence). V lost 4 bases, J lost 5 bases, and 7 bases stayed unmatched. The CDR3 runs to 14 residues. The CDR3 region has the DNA TGTGCCAGCAGCCGTCCCGGGACAGGGAACGAGCAGTACTTC. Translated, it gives CASSRPGTGNEQYF.

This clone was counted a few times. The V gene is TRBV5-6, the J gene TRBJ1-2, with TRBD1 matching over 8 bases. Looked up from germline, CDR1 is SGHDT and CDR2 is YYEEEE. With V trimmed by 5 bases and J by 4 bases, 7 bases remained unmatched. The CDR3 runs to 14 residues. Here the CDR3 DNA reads TGTGCCAGCAGGGGCGGACAGGGCATCTATGGCTACACCTTC. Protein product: CASRGGQGIYGYTF.

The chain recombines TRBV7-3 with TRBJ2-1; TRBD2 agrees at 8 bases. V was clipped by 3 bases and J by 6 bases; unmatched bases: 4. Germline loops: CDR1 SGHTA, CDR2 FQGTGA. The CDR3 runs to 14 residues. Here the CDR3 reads CASSLYGTSNEQFF. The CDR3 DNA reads TGTGCCAGCAGCTTGTACGGGACTAGCAATGAGCAGTTCTTC. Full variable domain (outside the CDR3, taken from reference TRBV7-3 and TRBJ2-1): GAGVSQTPSNKVTEKGKYVELRCDPISGHTALYWYRQSLGQGPEFLIYFQGTGAADDSGLPNDRFFAVRPEGSVSTLKIQRTERGDSAVYLCASSLYGTSNEQFFGPGTRLTVL.

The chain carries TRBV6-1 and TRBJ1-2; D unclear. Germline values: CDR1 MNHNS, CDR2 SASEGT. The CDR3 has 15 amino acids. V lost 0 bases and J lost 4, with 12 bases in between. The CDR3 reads CASSEARRPLYGYTF. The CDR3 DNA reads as TGTGCCAGCAGTGAAGCGCGGAGGCCCCTCTATGGCTACACCTTC.